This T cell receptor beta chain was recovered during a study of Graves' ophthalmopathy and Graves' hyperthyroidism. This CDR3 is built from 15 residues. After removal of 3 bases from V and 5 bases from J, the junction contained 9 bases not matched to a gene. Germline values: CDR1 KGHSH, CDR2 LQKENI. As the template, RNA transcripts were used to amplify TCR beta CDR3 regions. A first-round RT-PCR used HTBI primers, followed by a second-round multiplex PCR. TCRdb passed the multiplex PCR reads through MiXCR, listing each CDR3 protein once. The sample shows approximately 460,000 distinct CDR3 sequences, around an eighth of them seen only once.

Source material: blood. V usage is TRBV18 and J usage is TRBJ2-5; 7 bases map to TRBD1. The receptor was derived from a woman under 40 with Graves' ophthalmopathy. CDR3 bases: TGTGCCAGCTCACCGTTGGACAGGACCTTCGAGACCCAGTACTTC. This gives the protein CASSPLDRTFETQYF.